This record looks at one T cell receptor (beta chain) sequence and its context. Antigen specificity is unknown. These data belong to a study of tumor-infiltrating lymphocytes in localized non-small cell lung cancer. Background on the study: Patients included smokers and never-smokers with various histologies, some sampled after neoadjuvant chemotherapy. General study findings and limits: Tumors had more T cell infiltration than uninvolved lung, per TCRbeta sequencing and CD3 counts. Immunotypes IM1 and IM2 had similar TCR-derived T-cell fractions. Each assay used a separate piece of the same tissue.

Germline V gene data show CDR1 as MDHEN and CDR2 as SYDVKM. The V end was cut by 6 bases, the J end by 3 bases, with 6 bases between. CDR3 length: 11 residues. Assay: immunoSEQ multiplex PCR; the TCRdb copy retains only in-frame clones and omits some. The sample consists of about 13,000 clones, 65% to 90% of them appearing once. The sample comprised lung tumor tissue. This chain connects TRBV28 to TRBJ2-7; the D is unclear. This receptor was identified in a human donor with non-small cell lung cancer. The DNA of the CDR3 is TGTGCCAGCAGGCAAAACTACGAGCAGTACTTC. This gives the protein CASRQNYEQYF.